This entry lists 26 T cell receptor beta chains sequenced from one sample in a study of shared clonotypes between healthy human individuals. Only in-frame clones appear in the TCRdb table, and some are missing; sequencing was by immunoSEQ multiplex PCR. The profile shows roughly 2 million clones, around 95% of them singletons. Sequenced material: naive CD4+ T cells sorted from blood. Sample subset: CD45RA+ positively selected. The receptors were sampled from a man younger than 35 in good health.

The V gene is TRBV4-3, the J gene TRBJ2-6; TRBD2 agrees at 12 bases. The CDR3 spans 19 residues. Trimming at V came to 1 base and at J to 1 base, leaving 5 bases not matched to a gene. Germline CDR1 reads LGHNA; CDR2 reads YSLEER. The CDR3 sequence: CASSQGLAGAQSGANVLTF. The DNA of the CDR3 is TGCGCCAGCAGCCAAGGACTAGCGGGAGCTCAATCTGGGGCCAACGTCCTGACTTTC.

The chain is built from TRBV19 and TRBJ1-2; D call uncertain. Germline loops: CDR1 LNHDA, CDR2 SQIVND (reference sequence). Trimming removed 3 bases from V and 3 bases from J, with 14 bases in between. CDR3 size: 15 residues. The CDR3 reads CASSMTGQGYYGYTF. Written as DNA, the CDR3 is TGTGCCAGTAGTATGACCGGGCAAGGCTACTATGGCTACACCTTC.

This clone appeared a few times. The same CDR3 also results from other DNA sequences found in this sample. The CDR3 spells CASSLEGQGNTEAFF. CDR3 DNA: TGCGCCAGCAGCTTGGAGGGACAGGGGAACACTGAAGCTTTCTTT. The chain employs TRBV5-1 and TRBJ1-1; 9 nucleotides agree with TRBD1. The length of the CDR3 is 15 residues. Unmatched junction bases numbered 1, after V lost 0 bases and J lost 1 base. The V gene's germline CDR1 is SGHRS and CDR2 YFSETQ.

V is TRBV5-1 and J is TRBJ1-1; maybe TRBD1 (6 bases). CDR1 is SGHRS, CDR2 YFSETQ, per germline. V was cut by 0 bases and J by 2 bases, with 20 bases left in between. There are 18 residues in the CDR3. CDR3 DNA sequence: TGCGCCAGCAGCTTGGCCAGTCAGGATCGCAGGGGAAACACTGAAGCTTTCTTT. It codes for CASSLASQDRRGNTEAFF.

The chain employs TRBV2 and TRBJ1-1; D ambiguous. CDR3 length equals 13 residues. Per germline, CDR1 SNHLY and CDR2 FYNNEI. Trimming cost V 7 bases and J 9 bases, with 18 bases left between them. The CDR3 spells CASILDGPPKAFF. As DNA, the CDR3 is TGTGCCAGCATTCTCGACGGGCCTCCCAAAGCTTTCTTT.

This chain joins TRBV27 and TRBJ1-5; a possible D gene is TRBD1 (6 bases). Germline CDR1 is MNHEY and CDR2 is SMNVEV (reference sequence). The CDR3 consists of 15 residues. The V end was cut by 4 bases, the J end by 4 bases, with 14 bases between. CDR3 sequence reads: CASSSPDRRNQPQHF. DNA of the CDR3: TGTGCCAGCAGTTCCCCGGACAGACGAAATCAGCCCCAGCATTTT.

The rearrangement joins TRBV6-1 to TRBJ2-3, with TRBD1 identical over 7 bases. The CDR3 has 15 amino acids. The V and J ends lost 5 bases and 4 bases, in that order; junction bases with no gene match: 9. Germline values: CDR1 MNHNS, CDR2 SASEGT. Here the CDR3 reads CASSIEPTGPDTQYF. In DNA form, the CDR3 reads TGTGCCAGCAGTATAGAACCGACAGGGCCAGATACGCAGTATTTT.

The gene calls are TRBV25-1 and TRBJ1-1, with D possibly being TRBD1 (5 bases). Germline assignment: CDR1 MGHDK and CDR2 SYGVNS. Trimming stripped 1 base from V and 0 bases from J, with 9 bases between. This CDR3 comprises 15 residues. CDR3 region: CASSESRVVNTEAFF. CDR3 DNA sequence: TGTGCCAGCAGTGAATCCAGGGTTGTGAACACTGAAGCTTTCTTT.

The V and J genes are TRBV28 and TRBJ1-4, with D possibly TRBD1 on 5 matching bases. The CDR3 length is 14 residues. Germline V lookup: CDR1 MDHEN, CDR2 SYDVKM. Trimming cost V 4 bases and J 5 bases, with 11 bases left between them. CDR3 sequence reads: CASSSTGSNEKLFF. The CDR3 nucleotides read TGTGCCAGCAGTTCTACAGGTTCCAATGAAAAACTGTTTTTT.

The chain combines TRBV7-8 with TRBJ2-1, with TRBD1 matching 7 bases. The CDR3 loop spans 15 amino acids. Looked up from germline, CDR1 is SGHVS and CDR2 is FQNEAQ. V lost 1 base and J lost 7; bases outside the gene matches: 7. The CDR3 nucleotides are TGTGCCAGCAGCTTAGGAGGGGGCGTTAGGAATGAGCAGTTCTTC. Translation gives CASSLGGGVRNEQFF. Drawing the rest from reference TRBV7-8 and TRBJ2-1, the complete variable domain is GAGVSQSPRYKVAKRGQDVALRCDPISGHVSLFWYQQALGQGPEFLTYFQNEAQLDKSGLPSDRFFAERPEGSVSTLKIQRTQQEDSAVYLCASSLGGGVRNEQFFGPGTRLTVL.

The chain joins TRBV30 to TRBJ2-1, with TRBD2 as a possible D gene (5 bases). There are 15 residues in the CDR3. The V end lost 6 bases, the J end lost 8 bases, and 23 bases lay between the germline ends. CDR1 GTSNPN and CDR2 SVGIG come from the germline V gene (reference sequence). DNA for the CDR3: TGTGCCTGCCTTTTGCACGCCAAACTGCGGGATGAGCAGTTCTTC. It encodes CACLLHAKLRDEQFF.

This sequence joins TRBV9 and TRBJ2-3; no clear D gene. The V end was cut by 2 bases, the J end by 0 bases, with 19 bases between. CDR3 length: 18 residues. CDR1 and CDR2 from the germline V gene are SGDLS and YYNGEE. This CDR3 reads CASSVRELERTSTDTQYF. DNA of the CDR3: TGTGCCAGCAGCGTGAGAGAGCTCGAGCGCACTAGCACAGATACGCAGTATTTT.

The J gene is TRBJ2-7, the V gene TRBV7-2; maybe TRBD1 (5 bases). Germline V gene sequence: CDR1 SGHTA, CDR2 FQGNSA. The CDR3 contains 11 residues. V dropped 3 bases and J dropped 7 bases, with 7 bases sitting between them. CDR3 protein: CASSFSGEQYF. For the CDR3, the DNA is TGTGCCAGCAGCTTCTCAGGGGAGCAGTACTTC.

Regarding this clone: Other DNA sequences in the sample encode the same CDR3. This chain links TRBV5-4 with TRBJ1-2, with TRBD1 matching over 8 bases. The germline V gene encodes CDR1 SGHNT and CDR2 YYREEE (reference sequence). This CDR3 has 14 amino acids. The trim removed 4 bases at V and 4 bases at J, leaving 6 bases unmatched. CDR3 sequence: CASSPGTGPYGYTF. The CDR3 DNA follows: TGTGCCAGCAGCCCTGGGACAGGTCCCTATGGCTACACCTTC.

V and J are TRBV20-1 and TRBJ2-5; either TRBD1 or TRBD2 may fit D (5 bases each). V lost 6 bases and J lost 5, with 7 bases in between. The CDR3 sequence is 10 residues long. Germline values: CDR1 DFQATT, CDR2 SNEGSKA (reference sequence). In nucleotides, the CDR3 is TGCAGTGCAGAGGGGGAGACCCAGTACTTC. Translating it yields CSAEGETQYF.

J is TRBJ2-3 and V is TRBV27; 9 bases are shared with TRBD2. After removal of 8 bases from V and 2 bases from J, the junction contained 23 bases not matched to a gene. This CDR3 is built from 20 residues. The germline CDR1 and CDR2 sequences are MNHEY and SMNVEV (reference sequence). For the CDR3, the DNA is TGTGCCAGCTGCCCTGAAAGTGGCCTCAACCTAGCGGGGTACACAGATACGCAGTATTTT. Translation: CASCPESGLNLAGYTDTQYF.

This clone was seen a handful of times. This chain links TRBV18 with TRBJ1-2, with a tentative D call TRBD1 (6 bases). V dropped 2 bases and J dropped 4 bases, with 8 bases sitting between them. Germline V gene data show CDR1 as KGHSH and CDR2 as LQKENI. The CDR3 runs to 13 residues. The CDR3, as DNA: TGTGCCAGCTCACCAAGGACAGCCTATGGCTACACCTTC. It encodes CASSPRTAYGYTF.

The chain recombines TRBV28 with TRBJ1-2, with D possibly being TRBD1 (5 bases). CDR3 length: 14 residues. The V gene lost 5 bases and the J gene lost 4 bases, with 14 bases spanning the gap. Germline V gives CDR1 MDHEN, CDR2 SYDVKM. CDR3 loop: CASSTPPGIYGYTF. The CDR3 bases are TGTGCCAGCAGTACTCCCCCAGGGATCTATGGCTACACCTTC.

This clone was counted once. The chain is built from TRBV4-1 and TRBJ2-7; 11 nucleotides line up with TRBD1. The CDR3 is 15 residues long. Trimming removed 4 bases from V and 0 bases from J; junction bases left unmatched: 2. Germline values: CDR1 MGHRA, CDR2 YSYEKL. The CDR3 DNA sequence: TGCGCCAGCAGCCCGGGACAGGGGGGCTCCTACGAGCAGTACTTC. Its translation: CASSPGQGGSYEQYF.

The chain is built from TRBV18 and TRBJ2-3; 15 bases map to TRBD2. The CDR3 loop spans 18 amino acids. Germline CDR1 reads KGHSH; CDR2 reads LQKENI. V lost 3 bases, J lost 2 bases, and 6 bases stayed unmatched. CDR3 loop: CASSPTGLAGGYTDTQYF. The CDR3 nucleotides read TGTGCCAGCTCACCGACCGGACTAGCGGGAGGGTACACAGATACGCAGTATTTT.

Note on this clone: The junction departs from the called germline gene at one end, perhaps through a read error. V is TRBV6-5 and J is TRBJ1-1; D remains ambiguous. Germline values: CDR1 MNHEY, CDR2 SVGAGI. The CDR3 is 15 residues long. The CDR3 DNA sequence: TGTGCCAGCAGTTACCTCGATCCACTGAACGCTGAAGCTTTCTTT. It translates to CASSYLDPLNAEAFF.

The chain uses TRBV10-3 and TRBJ2-5, with 8 bases that match TRBD2. V trimming: 4 bases; J trimming: 0 bases; junction bases outside the gene matches: 4. The germline CDR1 and CDR2 sequences are ENHRY and SYGVKD. The CDR3 has 15 amino acids. The DNA for the CDR3 is TGTGCCATCAGTGGGACGGGGGGGAACCAAGAGACCCAGTACTTC. Its protein is CAISGTGGNQETQYF.

As concerns this clone: Other nucleotide sequences in the sample specify the same CDR3. The chain recombines TRBV18 with TRBJ2-1; 12 bases fit TRBD2. The CDR3 is 15 amino acids. The germline V gene encodes CDR1 KGHSH and CDR2 LQKENI. V trimming: 1 base; J trimming: 7 bases; junction bases outside the gene matches: 2. CDR3 in DNA: TGTGCCAGCTCACCACGGCTAGCGGGGGGGAATGAGCAGTTCTTC. This sequence encodes CASSPRLAGGNEQFF.

As concerns this clone: The same CDR3 also results from other DNA sequences found in this sample. This sequence joins TRBV7-2 and TRBJ1-1; D gene uncertain. The CDR3 sequence is 13 residues long. Trimming shortened V by 2 bases and J by 1 base, and 5 bases separated the two germline ends. CDR1 and CDR2 from the germline V gene are SGHTA and FQGNSA. The CDR3 is CASSLKANTEAFF. CDR3 bases: TGTGCCAGCAGCTTAAAAGCGAACACTGAAGCTTTCTTT. The full variable domain, its missing parts supplied by reference TRBV7-2 and TRBJ1-1, is GAGVSQSPSNKVTEKGKDVELRCDPISGHTALYWYRQSLGQGLEFLIYFQGNSAPDKSGLPSDRFSAERTGGSVSTLTIQRTQQEDSAVYLCASSLKANTEAFFGQGTRLTVV.

The rearrangement joins TRBV6-9 to TRBJ2-1, with D uncertain. This CDR3 spans 15 amino acids. V was clipped by 10 bases and J by 0 bases, with 16 bases between them. Looked up from germline, CDR1 is MNHGY and CDR2 is SVAAGI. CDR3 coding DNA: TGTGCCAACTACCGACGGAAGGGCTCCTACAATGAGCAGTTCTTC. It is translated as CANYRRKGSYNEQFF.

This chain connects TRBV29-1 to TRBJ2-3; 9 bases are shared with TRBD2. This CDR3 has 15 amino acids. The V gene's germline CDR1 is SQVTM and CDR2 ANQGSEA. The trim removed 6 bases at V and 4 bases at J, leaving 11 bases unmatched. The CDR3 region is CSVTGLARWSDTQYF. The CDR3 DNA reads TGCAGCGTAACAGGACTAGCGCGATGGTCAGATACGCAGTATTTT.